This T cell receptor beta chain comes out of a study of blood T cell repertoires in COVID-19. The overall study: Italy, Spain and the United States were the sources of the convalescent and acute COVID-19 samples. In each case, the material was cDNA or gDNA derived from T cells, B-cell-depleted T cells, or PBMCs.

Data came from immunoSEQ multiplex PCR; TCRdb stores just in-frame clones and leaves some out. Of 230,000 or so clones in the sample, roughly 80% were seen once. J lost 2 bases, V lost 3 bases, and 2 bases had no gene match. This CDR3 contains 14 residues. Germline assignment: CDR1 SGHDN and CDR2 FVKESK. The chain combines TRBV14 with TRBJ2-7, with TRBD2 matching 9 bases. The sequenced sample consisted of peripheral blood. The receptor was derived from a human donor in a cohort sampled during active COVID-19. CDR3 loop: CASSHGLAPYEQYF. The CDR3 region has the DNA TGTGCCAGCAGCCACGGACTAGCGCCCTACGAGCAGTACTTC. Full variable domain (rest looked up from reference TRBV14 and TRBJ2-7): EAGVTQFPSHSVIEKGQTVTLRCDPISGHDNLYWYRRVMGKEIKFLLHFVKESKQDESGMPNNRFLAERTGGTYSTLKVQPAELEDSGVYFCASSHGLAPYEQYFGPGTRLTVT.